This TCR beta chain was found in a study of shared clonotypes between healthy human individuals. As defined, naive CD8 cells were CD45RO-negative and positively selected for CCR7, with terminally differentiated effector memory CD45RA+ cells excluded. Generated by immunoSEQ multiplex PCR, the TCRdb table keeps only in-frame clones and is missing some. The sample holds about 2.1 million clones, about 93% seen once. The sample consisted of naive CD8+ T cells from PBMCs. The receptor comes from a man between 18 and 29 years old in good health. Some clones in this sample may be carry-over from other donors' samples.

CDR3: CASRAENSYNEQFF. The CDR3 region has the DNA TGTGCCAGCAGAGCGGAGAACTCCTACAATGAGCAGTTCTTC. The chain joins TRBV7-6 to TRBJ2-1; tentative D call: TRBD2 (5 bases). CDR1 and CDR2 from the germline V gene are SGHVS and FNYEAQ. Trimming pared 6 bases from V and 0 bases from J, leaving 9 bases between. The CDR3 has 14 residues.